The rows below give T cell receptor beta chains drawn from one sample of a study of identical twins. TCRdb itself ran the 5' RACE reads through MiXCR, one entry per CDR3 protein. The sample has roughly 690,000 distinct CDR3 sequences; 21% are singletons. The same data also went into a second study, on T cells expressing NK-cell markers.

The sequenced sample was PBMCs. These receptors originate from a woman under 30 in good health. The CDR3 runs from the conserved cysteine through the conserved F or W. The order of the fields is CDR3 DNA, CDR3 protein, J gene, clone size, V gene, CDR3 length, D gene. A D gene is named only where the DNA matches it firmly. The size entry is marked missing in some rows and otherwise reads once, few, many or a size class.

cdr3_nt: TGTGCCAGCAGTTCAGAAGGCAATAGCGGGGGGGTACGAGAGACCCAGTACTTC
cdr3_aa: CASSSEGNSGGVRETQYF
j_call: TRBJ2-5
clone_size: few
v_call: TRBV6-5
cdr3_length: 18
d_call: TRBD2

cdr3_nt: TGCAGCGGCGGACTAGCGGGAGGGAATGAGCAGTTCTTC
cdr3_aa: CSGGLAGGNEQFF
j_call: TRBJ2-1
clone_size: many
v_call: TRBV29-1
cdr3_length: 13
d_call: TRBD2

cdr3_nt: TGTGCCATCGGGCCCCCCCCAGACACCGGGGAGCTGTTTTTT
cdr3_aa: CAIGPPPDTGELFF
j_call: TRBJ2-2
clone_size: many
v_call: TRBV10-3
cdr3_length: 14
d_call: NA

cdr3_nt: TGCGCCAGTTCCCTCGCGGAAACTTCAAATGAAAAACTGTTTTTT
cdr3_aa: CASSLAETSNEKLFF
j_call: TRBJ1-4
clone_size: NA
v_call: TRBV5-1
cdr3_length: 15
d_call: NA

cdr3_nt: TGCAGTGCTGTAGCGGGGGGGTCAGATACGCAGTATTTT
cdr3_aa: CSAVAGGSDTQYF
j_call: TRBJ2-3
clone_size: NA
v_call: TRBV20-1
cdr3_length: 13
d_call: TRBD2

cdr3_nt: TGTGCCAGCCTGGGCTCCTACAATGAGCAGTTCTTC
cdr3_aa: CASLGSYNEQFF
j_call: TRBJ2-1
clone_size: few
v_call: TRBV27
cdr3_length: 12
d_call: NA

cdr3_nt: TGTGCCAGCAGTTTATGGACAGGAGCCTACGAGCAGTACTTC
cdr3_aa: CASSLWTGAYEQYF
j_call: TRBJ2-7
clone_size: few
v_call: TRBV27
cdr3_length: 14
d_call: TRBD1

cdr3_nt: TGTGCCAGCAGCTCCCCGGGGCGGGGGGGCGCGAATGAGCAGTTCTTC
cdr3_aa: CASSSPGRGGANEQFF
j_call: TRBJ2-1
clone_size: NA
v_call: TRBV7-3
cdr3_length: 16
d_call: TRBD2

cdr3_nt: TGCGCCAGCAGTGGAACTAGTGGCCCAGATACGCAGTATTTT
cdr3_aa: CASSGTSGPDTQYF
j_call: TRBJ2-3
clone_size: NA
v_call: TRBV10-2
cdr3_length: 14
d_call: NA

cdr3_nt: TGTGCCACCAGTGATCTAGCGGGGGGTCATAATGAGCAGTTCTTC
cdr3_aa: CATSDLAGGHNEQFF
j_call: TRBJ2-1
clone_size: NA
v_call: TRBV24-1
cdr3_length: 15
d_call: TRBD2

cdr3_nt: TGCAGTGCTAGAGTCGGGACAGGTAATCAGCCCCAGCATTTT
cdr3_aa: CSARVGTGNQPQHF
j_call: TRBJ1-5
clone_size: NA
v_call: TRBV20-1
cdr3_length: 14
d_call: TRBD1

cdr3_nt: TGCAGCGTTGTGTTCGGAGGGGAGACCCAGTACTTC
cdr3_aa: CSVVFGGETQYF
j_call: TRBJ2-5
clone_size: few
v_call: TRBV29-1
cdr3_length: 12
d_call: NA

cdr3_nt: TGCAGTGCTAGAGATATGTCGACGATCAGTCATGGCTACACCTTC
cdr3_aa: CSARDMSTISHGYTF
j_call: TRBJ1-2
clone_size: NA
v_call: TRBV20-1
cdr3_length: 15
d_call: NA

cdr3_nt: TGTGCCAGCAGTTTATCGATTTTCGGTGATACGCAGTATTTT
cdr3_aa: CASSLSIFGDTQYF
j_call: TRBJ2-3
clone_size: NA
v_call: TRBV27
cdr3_length: 14
d_call: NA

cdr3_nt: TGCGCCAGCAGTTATCCAACATTAGGGGGGGCCAACGTCCTGACTTTC
cdr3_aa: CASSYPTLGGANVLTF
j_call: TRBJ2-6
clone_size: NA
v_call: TRBV5-1
cdr3_length: 16
d_call: NA

cdr3_nt: TGTGCCAGCAGCTTAGGGCTGGGGTGGGTTGAGCAGTTCTTC
cdr3_aa: CASSLGLGWVEQFF
j_call: TRBJ2-1
clone_size: NA
v_call: TRBV7-9
cdr3_length: 14
d_call: NA

cdr3_nt: TGCAGTGCTAGCCCCTTTCGACAGTCCTCTTCCTACGAGCAGTACTTC
cdr3_aa: CSASPFRQSSSYEQYF
j_call: TRBJ2-7
clone_size: many
v_call: TRBV20-1
cdr3_length: 16
d_call: NA

cdr3_nt: TGTGCCAGCAGCGCTATGGACAGGGGATATGGCTACACCTTC
cdr3_aa: CASSAMDRGYGYTF
j_call: TRBJ1-2
clone_size: NA
v_call: TRBV9
cdr3_length: 14
d_call: TRBD1

cdr3_nt: TGTGCCAGCAGTGAAGGGGCAGTTAACTATGGCTACACCTTC
cdr3_aa: CASSEGAVNYGYTF
j_call: TRBJ1-2
clone_size: NA
v_call: TRBV6-1
cdr3_length: 14
d_call: NA

cdr3_nt: TGCGCCAGCAGTGAGACTAGCGGGATCACTCCCAAGGAGCTGTTTTTT
cdr3_aa: CASSETSGITPKELFF
j_call: TRBJ2-2
clone_size: NA
v_call: TRBV10-1
cdr3_length: 16
d_call: TRBD2

cdr3_nt: TGTGCCAGCAGCTTGCACGTCGGGACAGGGGTGAAGACCCAGTACTTC
cdr3_aa: CASSLHVGTGVKTQYF
j_call: TRBJ2-5
clone_size: many
v_call: TRBV7-9
cdr3_length: 16
d_call: TRBD1

cdr3_nt: TGCAGTGCTAGGCCAACGGGACGCACCTACGAGCAGTACTTC
cdr3_aa: CSARPTGRTYEQYF
j_call: TRBJ2-7
clone_size: many
v_call: TRBV20-1
cdr3_length: 14
d_call: NA

cdr3_nt: TGTGCCAGCAGCTTAGTTATGGGCTACGAGCAGTACTTC
cdr3_aa: CASSLVMGYEQYF
j_call: TRBJ2-7
clone_size: NA
v_call: TRBV11-3
cdr3_length: 13
d_call: NA

cdr3_nt: TGCGCCAGCAGCTTCTGGAGCACAGATACGCAGTATTTT
cdr3_aa: CASSFWSTDTQYF
j_call: TRBJ2-3
clone_size: many
v_call: TRBV5-1
cdr3_length: 13
d_call: NA

cdr3_nt: TGCGCCAGCAGTGAGGACGTGAGGACAGATACGCAGTATTTT
cdr3_aa: CASSEDVRTDTQYF
j_call: TRBJ2-3
clone_size: few
v_call: TRBV10-1
cdr3_length: 14
d_call: NA

cdr3_nt: TGTGCCAGCAGCTTAAGGGGGCCGGGTGAAGCTTTCTTT
cdr3_aa: CASSLRGPGEAFF
j_call: TRBJ1-1
clone_size: NA
v_call: TRBV11-2
cdr3_length: 13
d_call: TRBD1

cdr3_nt: TGCAGCCCTGCTCGGTTCTCTAGCACAGATACGCAGTATTTT
cdr3_aa: CSPARFSSTDTQYF
j_call: TRBJ2-3
clone_size: NA
v_call: TRBV29-1
cdr3_length: 14
d_call: NA

cdr3_nt: TGTGCCAGCAGTACCCTTTGGGGGGAGGAGGGAGTTGAGACCCAGTACTTC
cdr3_aa: CASSTLWGEEGVETQYF
j_call: TRBJ2-5
clone_size: NA
v_call: TRBV6-1
cdr3_length: 17
d_call: NA

cdr3_nt: TGCAGTGCTACTCGACTAACCTACAATGAGCAGTTCTTC
cdr3_aa: CSATRLTYNEQFF
j_call: TRBJ2-1
clone_size: NA
v_call: TRBV20-1
cdr3_length: 13
d_call: NA

cdr3_nt: TGTGCCAGCAGCATGGACAGGCTGAACACTGAAGCTTTCTTT
cdr3_aa: CASSMDRLNTEAFF
j_call: TRBJ1-1
clone_size: few
v_call: TRBV12-3/TRBV12-4
cdr3_length: 14
d_call: TRBD1

cdr3_nt: TGCAGTGCTAGAAGCGGGGGCCCCAACACCGGGGAGCTGTTTTTT
cdr3_aa: CSARSGGPNTGELFF
j_call: TRBJ2-2
clone_size: many
v_call: TRBV20-1
cdr3_length: 15
d_call: TRBD2

cdr3_nt: TGCGCCAGCAGTGAGTGGGATTGGCAGCCCCAGCATTTT
cdr3_aa: CASSEWDWQPQHF
j_call: TRBJ1-5
clone_size: few
v_call: TRBV10-2
cdr3_length: 13
d_call: NA

cdr3_nt: TGCAGTGCTAGAGTGAGGGGTAGCAATCAGCCCCAGCATTTT
cdr3_aa: CSARVRGSNQPQHF
j_call: TRBJ1-5
clone_size: many
v_call: TRBV20-1
cdr3_length: 14
d_call: NA

cdr3_nt: TGCAGCGTTGAAACATACACTGAAGCTTTCTTT
cdr3_aa: CSVETYTEAFF
j_call: TRBJ1-1
clone_size: many
v_call: TRBV29-1
cdr3_length: 11
d_call: NA

cdr3_nt: TGTGCCACGCTCAGAGACCACAATGAGCAGTTCTTC
cdr3_aa: CATLRDHNEQFF
j_call: TRBJ2-1
clone_size: NA
v_call: TRBV10-3
cdr3_length: 12
d_call: NA

cdr3_nt: TGTGCCAACGGACCGGGACAGGGGGCAGGTGGCTACACCTTC
cdr3_aa: CANGPGQGAGGYTF
j_call: TRBJ1-2
clone_size: many
v_call: TRBV6-1
cdr3_length: 14
d_call: TRBD1

cdr3_nt: TGTGCCAGCAGTGCTCAGGGAAGCAGGACTGAAGCTTTCTTT
cdr3_aa: CASSAQGSRTEAFF
j_call: TRBJ1-1
clone_size: NA
v_call: TRBV25-1
cdr3_length: 14
d_call: NA

cdr3_nt: TGCAGTGCCCAGGGAGGTAGCGGGACCTACGAGCAGTACTTC
cdr3_aa: CSAQGGSGTYEQYF
j_call: TRBJ2-7
clone_size: NA
v_call: TRBV20-1
cdr3_length: 14
d_call: TRBD2

cdr3_nt: TGTGCCAGCAGTTTTTCGGGGGCCCAGCTGTTTTTT
cdr3_aa: CASSFSGAQLFF
j_call: TRBJ2-2
clone_size: many
v_call: TRBV12-3/TRBV12-4
cdr3_length: 12
d_call: NA

cdr3_nt: TGTGCCAGCAGCTTAGCCCGAGGACAGGGCGTTTATACTGAAGCTTTCTTT
cdr3_aa: CASSLARGQGVYTEAFF
j_call: TRBJ1-1
clone_size: NA
v_call: TRBV7-2
cdr3_length: 17
d_call: TRBD1

cdr3_nt: TGCAGTGCTCGACAAGCCGGGACTAGCGGGAGTGGTACGCAGTATTTT
cdr3_aa: CSARQAGTSGSGTQYF
j_call: TRBJ2-3
clone_size: few
v_call: TRBV20-1
cdr3_length: 16
d_call: TRBD2

cdr3_nt: TGTGCCATCGCGGGGCAGCGTGAGCAGTTCTTC
cdr3_aa: CAIAGQREQFF
j_call: TRBJ2-1
clone_size: NA
v_call: TRBV10-3
cdr3_length: 11
d_call: NA

cdr3_nt: TGCAGCGTTGTTGGTCCTCACACAGATACGCAGTATTTT
cdr3_aa: CSVVGPHTDTQYF
j_call: TRBJ2-3
clone_size: few
v_call: TRBV29-1
cdr3_length: 13
d_call: NA